This passage covers 3 T cell receptor beta chains from one sample sequenced in a study of a mutant IDH1 vaccine in newly diagnosed glioma. Sample time point: week 5, during vaccination. Vaccination comprised doses that each held 300 ug of mutant IDH1 20-mer peptide, plus topical imiquimod. Their antigen targets remain unknown. Generated by immunoSEQ multiplex PCR, the TCRdb table keeps only in-frame clones and is missing some. The repertoire holds around 40,000 clones, with 80% to 90% as singletons. The sequences come from PBMCs, collected from a glioma patient whose treatment included an IDH1 peptide vaccine. The receptors derive from a man aged 40-55 years with glioma.

The rearrangement links TRBV2 to TRBJ2-5; the D gene is possibly TRBD2 (6 bases). The V end lost 7 bases, the J end lost 1 base, and 16 bases lay between the germline ends. This CDR3 has 15 amino acids. The V gene's germline CDR1 is SNHLY and CDR2 FYNNEI. This CDR3 is CASTVYGGIQETQYF. CDR3 sequence (DNA): TGTGCCAGCACGGTTTATGGCGGGATCCAAGAGACCCAGTACTTC.

This clone was found once. The junction differs from germline at one of its ends, possibly a read error. The rearrangement uses TRBV7-7 and TRBJ1-1, with 8 bases identical to TRBD1. There are 14 residues in the CDR3. Per the germline V gene, CDR1 is SSHAT and CDR2 is FNYEAQ (reference sequence). The CDR3 spells CASSPQGAGTEAFF. In DNA, the CDR3 is TGTGCTAGCAGCCCCCAGGGGGCTGGGACTGAAGCTTTCTTT.

The chain links TRBV7-9 to TRBJ1-1; D is perhaps TRBD1 (6 bases). The V gene's germline CDR1 is SEHNR and CDR2 FQNEAQ (reference sequence). Trimming removed 5 bases from V and 4 bases from J, with 17 bases in between. The CDR3 is made up of 15 amino acids. The CDR3 loop reads CASSIPRGVGTEAFF. The CDR3 DNA reads TGTGCCAGCAGCATACCGAGGGGGGTCGGCACTGAAGCTTTCTTT.